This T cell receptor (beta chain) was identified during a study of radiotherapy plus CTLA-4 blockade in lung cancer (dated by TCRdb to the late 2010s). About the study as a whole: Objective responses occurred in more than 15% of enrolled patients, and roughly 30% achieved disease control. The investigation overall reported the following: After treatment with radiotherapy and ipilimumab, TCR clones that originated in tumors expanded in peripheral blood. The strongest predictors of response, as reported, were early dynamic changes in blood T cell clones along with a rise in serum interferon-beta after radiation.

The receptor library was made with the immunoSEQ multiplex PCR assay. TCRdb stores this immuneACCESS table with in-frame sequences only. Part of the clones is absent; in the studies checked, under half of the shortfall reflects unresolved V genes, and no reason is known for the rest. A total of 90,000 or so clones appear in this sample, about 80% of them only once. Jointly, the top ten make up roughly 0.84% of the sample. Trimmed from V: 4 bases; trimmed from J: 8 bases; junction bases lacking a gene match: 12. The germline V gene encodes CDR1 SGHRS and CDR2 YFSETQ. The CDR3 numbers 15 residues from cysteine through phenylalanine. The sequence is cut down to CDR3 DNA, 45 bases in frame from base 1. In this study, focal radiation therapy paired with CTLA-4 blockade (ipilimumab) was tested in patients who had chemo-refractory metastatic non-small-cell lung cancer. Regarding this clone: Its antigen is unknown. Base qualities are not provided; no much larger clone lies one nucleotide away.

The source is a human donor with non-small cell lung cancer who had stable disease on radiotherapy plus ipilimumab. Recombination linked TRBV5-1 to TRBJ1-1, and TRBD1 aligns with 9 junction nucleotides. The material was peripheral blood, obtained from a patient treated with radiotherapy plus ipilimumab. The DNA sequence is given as TGCGCCAGCAGCAACCCGGGACAGGGTAGGGGAGAAGCTTTCTTT. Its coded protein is CASSNPGQGRGEAFF.